This TCR beta chain is drawn from a study of Ad26.COV2.S vaccination and SARS-CoV-2 variants. Study background: Intramuscular Ad26.COV2.S at 5x10^10 or 1x10^11 viral particles. Points from the study as a whole: Vaccine and placebo groups showed comparable non-spike TCR breadth. Reports say spike-specific CD8+ and CD4+ T cell responses covered substantial breadth after vaccination.

In regard to this clone: The target antigen is unknown.

Produced via immunoSEQ multiplex PCR; TCRdb's table is partial and in-frame only. The table has about 320,000 clones, 85% seen once; the top ten hold 2.1%. The sample's treatment: around 19 received Ad26.COV2.S at low or high dose, single or two shots; several received placebo; per-sample allocation not given. Samples analyzed were those drawn on day 63 after the first vaccine or placebo injection. This vaccine is an Ad26 vector that expresses the Wuhan-strain SARS-CoV-2 spike. V dropped 1 base and J dropped 1 base, with 9 bases sitting between them. Germline CDR1 SGHVS, CDR2 FNYEAQ. The CDR3 extends over 15 amino acids.

The chain employs TRBV7-6 and TRBJ2-3; D is tentatively TRBD1 or TRBD2 (6 bases each). The sample consisted of peripheral blood, taken in a trial of Ad26.COV2.S vaccine versus placebo. The receptor was derived from a person between 18 and 65 years old who received the Ad26.COV2.S COVID-19 vaccine or a placebo. CDR3 sequence (DNA): TGTGCCAGCAGCTTAGACGGGGGCCGCACAGATACGCAGTATTTT. Translation: CASSLDGGRTDTQYF.